The subject of this entry is one T cell receptor (beta chain). Its cognate antigen has yet to be identified. Germline and junction disagree at one end, which may indicate a read error. CDR1 and CDR2 (SSHAT, FNYEAQ) derive from the germline V gene (reference sequence). Including cysteine and phenylalanine, the CDR3 has 18 amino acids. Only the CDR3 DNA is retained, 54 bases long and in frame from the first base. A MiSeq instrument was used for deep resolution sequencing, which targeted depths ranging from 1 in 1 million up to 1 in 200,000 T cells, with coverage averaging 10x for each clonotype. The immunoSEQ hsTCRB Kit was used to generate the TCR beta libraries. The authors processed their data as follows. The data were analyzed with ImmunoSEQ Analyzer and ImmunoSEQ Data Assistant, and V, D and J gene assignments followed IMGT definitions. Clonality, which ranges from 0 to 1, was calculated by subtracting the normalized Shannon entropy of productive rearrangement frequencies from one. Only overrepresented clonotypes making up at least 0.05% of each patient's repertoire were included in the public clonotype analysis. Approximately 12 age-matched healthy donor repertoires from immuneACCESS were used as controls for clonality. TCRdb provides this immuneACCESS table in a form limited to in-frame rearrangements. Some clones are lacking; in checked studies, under half of them reflect an unresolved V gene, and why the rest are absent is not known. The DNA gave D and trimming, while V, J and clone size come from that table. The sample table contains more than 300,000 clones; only one count was recorded for roughly 85% of them. The ten most abundant clones make up 6.5% to 8% of the sample.

The sample originates from a study of cytotoxic CD8 clonotypes in ibrutinib-treated CLL (dated by TCRdb to about 2021). Study-level background: The cohort was composed of 11 relapsed/refractory and around 15 treatment-naive patients; IGHV unmutated status was identified in roughly 18 patients. Partial responses were observed in roughly 24 patients and complete responses in 2; after a median follow-up of around 64 months, remission was maintained in 14 patients and progression was observed in approximately 12. Cryopreserved peripheral blood mononuclear cells were collected before treatment, at response, and at either disease progression or sustained remission. On average, each sample yielded 255,043 productive templates and under 95,000 productive rearrangements. Samples at response were collected after a median of about 12 months of treatment, with a range of about 6 to 40 months. Longitudinal samples were available for about 30% of the roughly 90 trial participants. Results and caveats for the whole study, not just this receptor: Lymph node repertoires were not examined, and the timing of sampling was not matched between patients in sustained remission and those whose disease progressed. Public clonotypes were rare and either shrank or stayed stable during treatment, and the rise in clonality at ibrutinib response reflected expansion of private clonotypes. Clonality rose at ibrutinib response, remained stable during sustained remission, and dropped back toward baseline at progression. At baseline, clonality was higher than in age-matched healthy donors and showed a strong correlation with circulating CD8+ T-cell counts.

For TCR beta library preparation, about 2 micrograms of genomic DNA was extracted from cryopreserved PBMCs. Longitudinal blood samples from CLL patients receiving ibrutinib monotherapy were subjected to high-throughput TCR beta sequencing. The patients took part in an open-label, single-center phase 2 trial of ibrutinib monotherapy. The receptor's source is a human donor with chronic lymphocytic leukemia. Recombination linked TRBV7-7 to TRBJ2-3; the best D guess is TRBD2, with 6 bases matching. The source material was PBMCs, sampled before ibrutinib treatment. The nucleotides are TGTGCTAGCAGCTTAGCCCTCGAGGGGAGGCAGGGCACAGATACGCAGTATTTT. It translates as CASSLALEGRQGTDTQYF.